The 29 T cell receptor beta chains given below trace back to one sample, sequenced in a study of T cell repertoires in cytomegalovirus infection (dated by TCRdb to about 2019). This sample was sequenced with an Illumina HiSeq 1500. TCRdb ran its own pipeline on the public reads, namely fastp trimming at Q25 and MiXCR clone calling, and kept in-frame beta chains. Each record represents a unique CDR3 protein, reported with the most common genes and DNA among its rows. The table for this sample lists some 150,000 distinct CDR3 sequences; roughly 6% of them were counted only once. The ten largest account for about a sixth of the sample. Specimen: PBMCs. These receptors all stem from a human donor in good health (CMV status not recorded). Some clones in this sample may be carry-over from other donors' samples.

V is TRBV2 and J is TRBJ2-6; D call uncertain. Looked up from germline, CDR1 is SNHLY and CDR2 is FYNNEI. This CDR3 is built from 13 residues. V was pared by 6 bases and J by 10 bases, with 13 bases between. DNA of the CDR3: TGTGCCAGCAGGAAAGACGGGCCAAACGTCCTGACTTTC. This gives the protein CASRKDGPNVLTF.

In this sample, this clonotype turned up a few times. This chain connects TRBV12-3 or TRBV12-4 to TRBJ2-7; 7 bases are shared with TRBD2. The CDR3 contains 14 residues. J gave up 6 bases and V 5 bases, and 10 bases lay outside the gene matches. CDR3 in amino acids: CASSNRGEVGEQYF. The CDR3 DNA sequence: TGTGCCAGCAGTAATCGGGGGGAGGTCGGCGAGCAGTACTTC.

This clonotype has a handful of counts. The chain carries TRBV7-2 and TRBJ2-2; 9 nucleotides align to TRBD2. Germline V CDR1 and CDR2: SGHTA, FQGNSA. V shed 1 base, J shed 6 bases, and the junction held 9 bases outside the gene matches. The CDR3 is 17 amino acids. The CDR3 nucleotides read TGTGCCAGCAGCTTAGGGGCGGGGGGGCTTTTCCCCGGGGAGCTGTTTTTT. This sequence encodes CASSLGAGGLFPGELFF.

V and J are TRBV25-1 and TRBJ2-7; D is undetermined. V gave up 3 bases and J gave up 6 bases, with 9 bases separating them. Germline V gene lookup returns CDR1 MGHDK and CDR2 SYGVNS. CDR3 size: 12 residues. The CDR3: CASSDPVGEQYF. In DNA, the CDR3 is TGTGCCAGCAGTGACCCTGTGGGCGAGCAGTACTTC.

The chain uses TRBV20-1 and TRBJ1-1; 10 bases are a match to TRBD1. CDR3 size: 13 residues. The trim removed 5 bases at V and 5 bases at J, leaving 5 bases unmatched. Germline V gene sequence: CDR1 DFQATT, CDR2 SNEGSKA (reference sequence). The CDR3 bases are TGCAGTGCTCCAGACAGGGGGCAGACTGAAGCTTTCTTT. It specifies CSAPDRGQTEAFF.

There are many counts of this clonotype. The J gene is TRBJ2-1, the V gene TRBV24-1, with 10 bases that match TRBD2. This CDR3 contains 16 residues. Trimming took 4 bases from V and 8 from J; bases not matched to a gene: 10. Per the germline V gene, CDR1 is KGHDR and CDR2 is SFDVKD. This CDR3 reads CATSEATAGGSHEQFF. CDR3 nucleotides: TGTGCCACCAGTGAGGCGACAGCGGGGGGGTCCCATGAGCAGTTCTTC.

The gene calls are TRBV29-1 and TRBJ2-3; D uncertain. The V and J ends lost 3 bases and 2 bases respectively, with 12 bases between them. Germline CDR1 is SQVTM and CDR2 is ANQGSEA. The CDR3 contains 14 residues. CDR3 sequence: CSVERFQTTDTQYF. For the CDR3, the DNA is TGCAGCGTTGAGAGGTTTCAGACCACAGATACGCAGTATTTT.

This clonotype occurred many times. The V gene is TRBV12-3 or TRBV12-4, the J gene TRBJ1-3, with D possibly being TRBD1 (6 bases). V lost 5 bases to trimming and J lost 0 bases, with 20 bases between them. CDR3 length: 18 amino acids. This CDR3 reads CASSDAPLDRSSGNTIYF. In DNA form, the CDR3 reads TGTGCCAGCAGTGACGCTCCCTTGGACAGATCCTCTGGAAACACCATATATTTT.

The genes are TRBV29-1 and TRBJ2-7, with 8 bases fitting TRBD1. J was trimmed by 4 bases and V by 1 base; bases with no gene match: 15. Germline V gene lookup returns CDR1 SQVTM and CDR2 ANQGSEA. This CDR3 is 17 amino acids long. For the CDR3, the DNA is TGCAGCGTTGAAGCCCTCCGGACAGGGATCGGACCTTACGAGCAGTACTTC. Its protein is CSVEALRTGIGPYEQYF.

V usage is TRBV29-1 and J usage is TRBJ2-1; TRBD1 might be the D (6 bases). V gave up 4 bases and J gave up 5 bases, with 9 bases separating them. This CDR3 contains 12 residues. Germline CDR1 is SQVTM and CDR2 is ANQGSEA. This CDR3 reads CSVVPGDNEQFF. The CDR3 DNA reads as TGCAGCGTTGTACCAGGGGACAATGAGCAGTTCTTC.

In its sample, this clonotype was seen a few times. The chain carries TRBV2 and TRBJ1-2; no clear D gene. CDR1 is SNHLY, CDR2 FYNNEI, per germline. This CDR3 comprises 14 residues. V gave up 1 base and J gave up 0 bases, with 6 bases separating them. CDR3 in DNA: TGTGCCAGCAGTGAAGAAGGGACTAACTATGGCTACACCTTC. This translates into CASSEEGTNYGYTF.

The table lists this clonotype with many counts. The chain joins TRBV2 to TRBJ1-5; D ambiguous. The CDR3 is 14 residues long. The V end lost 6 bases, the J end lost 0 bases, and 9 bases lay between the germline ends. Germline CDR1 and CDR2: SNHLY and FYNNEI. The chain's CDR3 is CASSVGVSNQPQHF. The CDR3 region has the DNA TGTGCCAGCAGCGTCGGGGTTAGCAATCAGCCCCAGCATTTT.

This clonotype was found a few times. V is TRBV15 and J is TRBJ1-1, with D possibly matching TRBD1 (5 bases). Germline V gene data show CDR1 as LNHNV and CDR2 as YYDKDF (reference sequence). Trimming removed 0 bases from V and 5 bases from J, with 10 bases in between. The CDR3 runs 14 residues. The CDR3 DNA reads TGTGCCACCAGCAGAGATTATGCAGGGACTGAAGCTTTCTTT. Its translation is CATSRDYAGTEAFF.

This clonotype was counted many times. This chain links TRBV20-1 with TRBJ2-7, with D perhaps matching TRBD1 (6 bases). CDR3 length: 14 amino acids. Germline V gene sequence: CDR1 DFQATT, CDR2 SNEGSKA (reference sequence). V gave up 3 bases and J gave up 3 bases, with 15 bases separating them. Here the CDR3 DNA reads TGCAGTGCTAGGCCTACAGGGAACTACTACGAGCAGTACTTC. This sequence encodes CSARPTGNYYEQYF.

The chain couples TRBV28 to TRBJ2-7; possible D gene TRBD1, 6 bases. The ends were cut back, 8 bases at V and 5 bases at J, with 19 bases in the middle. Germline V CDR1 and CDR2: MDHEN, SYDVKM. This CDR3 is 14 amino acids long. CDR3 amino acids: CASSMGRGVHEQYF. CDR3 DNA: TGTGCCAGCTCAATGGGCAGGGGAGTCCACGAGCAGTACTTC.

This clonotype was recorded many times. The genes are TRBV6-1 and TRBJ2-1; D is unclear. The CDR3 has 15 residues. The germline V gene has CDR1 MNHNS and CDR2 SASEGT. V gave up 0 bases and J gave up 2 bases, with 8 bases separating them. CDR3 loop: CASSEAAGTYNEQFF. The CDR3 nucleotides are TGTGCCAGCAGTGAAGCGGCAGGTACCTACAATGAGCAGTTCTTC.

This clonotype showed up many times. This chain links TRBV12-3 or TRBV12-4 with TRBJ1-1; D gene uncertain. V lost 6 bases and J 4 bases, leaving 12 bases between the germline ends. The CDR3 is 13 residues long. CDR3 residues: CASSPLSGTEAFF. CDR3 nucleotide sequence: TGTGCCAGCAGCCCCTTATCGGGCACTGAAGCTTTCTTT.

There are many counts of this clonotype. This chain links TRBV7-2 with TRBJ1-5, with D possibly matching TRBD1 (5 bases). Germline CDR1 is SGHTA and CDR2 is FQGNSA. The V end was cut by 5 bases, the J end by 0 bases, with 11 bases between. The CDR3 is 15 amino acids. The CDR3 sequence is CASSPGSYSNQPQHF. The CDR3 coding sequence is TGTGCCAGCAGCCCAGGGAGTTATAGCAATCAGCCCCAGCATTTT.

A few counts support this clonotype. The chain couples TRBV6-2 or TRBV6-3 to TRBJ2-1; TRBD2 matches 12 bases. After removal of 5 bases from V and 3 bases from J, the junction contained 5 bases not matched to a gene. The germline CDR1 and CDR2 sequences are MNHEY and SVGEGT. The CDR3 sequence is 16 residues long. The CDR3 DNA sequence: TGTGCCAGCAGTCACCGGGGACTAGCGGGCTACAATGAGCAGTTCTTC. The encoded protein is CASSHRGLAGYNEQFF.

This clonotype was seen only a few times. The rearrangement uses TRBV11-3 and TRBJ2-2, with D uncertain. This CDR3 region has 12 residues. V dropped 5 bases and J dropped 4 bases, with 5 bases sitting between them. CDR1 and CDR2 (germline): SGHNT, YENEEA. CDR3 in DNA: TGTGCCAGCAGCGGAGTCACCGGGGAGCTGTTTTTT. Translated, it gives CASSGVTGELFF.

Ten or more counts support this clonotype. J is TRBJ2-2 and V is TRBV7-8; perhaps TRBD1 as D (6 bases). Trimming left V 5 bases short and J 6 bases short, with 16 bases between. The CDR3 extends over 15 amino acids. Germline values: CDR1 SGHVS, CDR2 FQNEAQ. CDR3 in amino acids: CASSVKTGLPGELFF. CDR3 in DNA: TGTGCCAGCAGCGTGAAAACAGGGCTGCCCGGGGAGCTGTTTTTT.

This clonotype was seen repeatedly, ten times or more. The DNA for the CDR3 is TGTGCCAGCAGCTCGATACAGGGAGCCAAAAACATTCAGTACTTC. Translating gives CASSSIQGAKNIQYF. This chain uses TRBV7-2 with TRBJ2-4, with TRBD1 as a possible D gene (6 bases). CDR1 is SGHTA and CDR2 is FQGNSA in the germline V gene. Trimming left V 4 bases short and J 0 bases short, with 10 bases between. This CDR3 has 15 amino acids.

Many counts were recorded for this clonotype. The genes are TRBV7-6 and TRBJ2-5, with 7 positions matching TRBD2. The V gene end was trimmed by 2 bases and the J gene end by 0 bases; junction bases not matched to a gene: 9. The CDR3 is 17 amino acids. Germline V gene lookup returns CDR1 SGHVS and CDR2 FNYEAQ. The CDR3 sequence is CASSLSRGRGHQETQYF. The CDR3 nucleotides are TGTGCCAGCAGCTTAAGCCGCGGGAGAGGACACCAAGAGACCCAGTACTTC.

This clonotype was detected many times. The V call is TRBV20-1, the J call TRBJ2-1; 10 bases fit TRBD1. Germline-derived CDR1 and CDR2 are DFQATT and SNEGSKA (reference sequence). The CDR3 length is 14 residues. Germline trimming cut 0 bases from V and 9 bases from J; bases unmatched to any gene: 5. The CDR3 protein is CSARDEDRGIEQFF. In DNA, the CDR3 is TGCAGTGCTAGAGATGAGGACAGGGGGATTGAGCAGTTCTTC.

About this clonotype: A read error is possible here, since a much larger clone lies one base away. The rearrangement joins TRBV28 to TRBJ2-7, with D tentatively TRBD1 or TRBD2 (5 bases each). Germline-derived CDR1 and CDR2 are MDHEN and SYDVKM. CDR3 length: 14 amino acids. The CDR3 protein is CASRFIRDLSEQYF. The DNA of the CDR3 is TGTGCCAGCCGTTTTATCCGGGACCTCTCCGAGCAGTACTTC.

This clonotype was seen many times. This chain links TRBV12-3 or TRBV12-4 with TRBJ1-5, with D possibly matching TRBD1 (6 bases). V dropped 9 bases and J dropped 1 base, with 19 bases sitting between them. The CDR3 spans 16 residues. Written as DNA, the CDR3 is TGTGCCAGTCGGACAGTCTTATTGGGGAGCAATCAGCCCCAGCATTTT. Amino acid sequence: CASRTVLLGSNQPQHF.

This clonotype occurred many times. J is TRBJ1-1 and V is TRBV7-8; D is unclear. Germline V gives CDR1 SGHVS, CDR2 FQNEAQ. CDR3 length: 13 residues. V dropped 3 bases and J dropped 3 bases, with 8 bases sitting between them. CDR3 nucleotide sequence: TGTGCCAGCAGCTTTTCCGGGGACACTGAAGCTTTCTTT. As protein: CASSFSGDTEAFF.

This clonotype came up many times. The chain employs TRBV4-3 and TRBJ1-5; a possible D gene is TRBD1 (5 bases). This CDR3 comprises 16 residues. The V end was cut by 0 bases, the J end by 0 bases, with 9 bases between. CDR1 and CDR2 from the germline V gene are LGHNA and YSLEER. CDR3 sequence reads: CASSQEGGISNQPQHF. The CDR3 region has the DNA TGCGCCAGCAGCCAAGAGGGGGGGATTAGCAATCAGCCCCAGCATTTT.

This clonotype occurred many times. The gene calls are TRBV12-3 or TRBV12-4 and TRBJ2-7; 7 bases map to TRBD1. Germline trimming cut 7 bases from V and 6 bases from J; bases unmatched to any gene: 9. The CDR3 has 13 residues. The CDR3 loop is CASKGTGAVEQYF. In DNA form, the CDR3 reads TGTGCCAGCAAGGGAACAGGGGCCGTCGAGCAGTACTTC.